This T cell receptor (beta chain) was captured in a study of cytomegalovirus exposure and HLA in healthy donors. Regarding the study as a whole: Across donors, presence/absence analyses took sequencing depth to be roughly uniform.

As to this clone: Its antigen is currently unknown.

Germline values: CDR1 LGHNA, CDR2 YSLEER. The CDR3 spans 20 residues. V lost 0 bases and J lost 0, with 21 bases in between. PCR used 60 Vbeta primers and 13 Jbeta primers. Produced via immunoSEQ multiplex PCR; TCRdb's table is partial and in-frame only. Of approximately 41,000 clones listed, roughly 80% are singletons. The sequence came from a man aged 45-65 years in good health and CMV-seronegative. The source material was PBMCs. The gene calls are TRBV4-3 and TRBJ2-1; maybe TRBD1 (6 bases). The CDR3 nucleotides read TGCGCCAGCAGCCAAGATTCGAGACAGGCCCTCTATAGCTCCTACAATGAGCAGTTCTTC. Encoded protein: CASSQDSRQALYSSYNEQFF.